This TCR beta chain comes out of a study of shared clonotypes between healthy human individuals. Background on the study: Three plates were used per donor for CD4 naive, three for CD4 memory, two for CD8 naive and one for CD8 memory. General study results and limits: Across a handful of donors, naive CD4 shared 4.5% to 6%, naive CD8 more than 3%, memory CD4 about 2.4%, memory CD8 about 0.4%. It was anticipated that sequencing depth would influence how many clonotypes donors shared.

CDR3 length equals 13 residues. Trimming shortened V by 6 bases and J by 5 bases, and 14 bases separated the two germline ends. Germline V lookup: CDR1 MNHEY, CDR2 SVGAGI. About this clone itself: Its matching antigen is unknown. Different DNA sequences within this sample yield the same CDR3.

Clones were read by immunoSEQ multiplex PCR, and TCRdb kept only the in-frame ones, dropping some. Among around 2,100,000 clones, approximately 94% were seen once, and the ten largest hold roughly 1%. Naive CD8 cells lacked CD45RO and underwent positive selection for CCR7, leaving out terminally differentiated effector memory CD45RA+ cells. Sequenced: naive CD8+ T cells sorted from blood. The TCR was taken from a man between 18 and 29 years old in good health. The V call is TRBV6-5, the J call TRBJ2-7; no clear D gene. CDR3 amino acids: CASSYGDRDEQYF. Here the CDR3 DNA reads TGTGCCAGCAGCTATGGGGATCGAGACGAGCAGTACTTC.